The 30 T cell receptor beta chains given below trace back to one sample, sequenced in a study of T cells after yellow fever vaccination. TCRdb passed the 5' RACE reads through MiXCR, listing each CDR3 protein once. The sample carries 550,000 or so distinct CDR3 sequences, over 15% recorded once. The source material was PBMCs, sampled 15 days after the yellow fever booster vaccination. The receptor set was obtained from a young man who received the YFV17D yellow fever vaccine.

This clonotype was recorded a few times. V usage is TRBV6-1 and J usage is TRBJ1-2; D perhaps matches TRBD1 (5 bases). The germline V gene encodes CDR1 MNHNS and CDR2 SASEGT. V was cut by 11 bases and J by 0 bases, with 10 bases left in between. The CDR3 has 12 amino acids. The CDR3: CARRDPNYGYTF. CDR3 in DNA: TGTGCCCGCCGGGACCCTAACTATGGCTACACCTTC.

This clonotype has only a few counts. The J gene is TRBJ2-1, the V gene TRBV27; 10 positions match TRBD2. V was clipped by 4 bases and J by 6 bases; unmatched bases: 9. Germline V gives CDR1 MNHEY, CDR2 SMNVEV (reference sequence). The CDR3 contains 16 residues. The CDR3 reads CASSYLAGEGANEQFF. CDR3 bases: TGTGCCAGCAGTTATCTAGCGGGAGAAGGCGCCAATGAGCAGTTCTTC.

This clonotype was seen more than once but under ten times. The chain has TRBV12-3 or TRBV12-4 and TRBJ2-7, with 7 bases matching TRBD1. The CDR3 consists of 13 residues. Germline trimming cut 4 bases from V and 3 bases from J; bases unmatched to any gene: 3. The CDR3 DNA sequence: TGTGCCAGCAGTTCGGACAGGTACTACGAGCAGTACTTC. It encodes CASSSDRYYEQYF.

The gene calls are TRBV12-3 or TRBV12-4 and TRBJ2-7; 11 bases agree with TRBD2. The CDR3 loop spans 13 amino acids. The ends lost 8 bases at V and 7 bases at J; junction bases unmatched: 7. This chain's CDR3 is CASQLAGVGEQYF. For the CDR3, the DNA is TGTGCCAGCCAACTAGCGGGGGTTGGGGAGCAGTACTTC.

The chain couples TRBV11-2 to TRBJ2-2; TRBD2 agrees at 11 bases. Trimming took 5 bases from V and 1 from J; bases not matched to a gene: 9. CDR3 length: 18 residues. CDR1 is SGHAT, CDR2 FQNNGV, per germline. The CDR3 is CASSPSRLAGLNTGELFF. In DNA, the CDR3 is TGTGCCAGCAGCCCATCACGACTAGCGGGATTGAACACCGGGGAGCTGTTTTTT. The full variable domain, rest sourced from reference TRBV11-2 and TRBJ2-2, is EAGVAQSPRYKIIEKRQSVAFWCNPISGHATLYWYQQILGQGPKLLIQFQNNGVVDDSQLPKDRFSAERLKGVDSTLKIQPAKLEDSAVYLCASSPSRLAGLNTGELFFGEGSRLTVL.

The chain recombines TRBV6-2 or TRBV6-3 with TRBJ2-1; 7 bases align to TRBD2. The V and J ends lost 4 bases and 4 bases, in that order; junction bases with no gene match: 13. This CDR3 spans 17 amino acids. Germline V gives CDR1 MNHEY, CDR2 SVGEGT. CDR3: CASSSQGSSGRYNEQFF. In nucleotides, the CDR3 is TGTGCCAGCAGTTCCCAAGGCTCTAGCGGTCGTTACAATGAGCAGTTCTTC.

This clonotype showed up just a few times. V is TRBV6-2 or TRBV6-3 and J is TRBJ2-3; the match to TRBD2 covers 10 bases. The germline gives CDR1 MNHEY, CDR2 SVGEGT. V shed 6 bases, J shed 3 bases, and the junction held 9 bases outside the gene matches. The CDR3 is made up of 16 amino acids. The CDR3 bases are TGTGCCAGCAGCTGGGCTAGCGGGAGCTTGACAGATACGCAGTATTTT. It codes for CASSWASGSLTDTQYF.

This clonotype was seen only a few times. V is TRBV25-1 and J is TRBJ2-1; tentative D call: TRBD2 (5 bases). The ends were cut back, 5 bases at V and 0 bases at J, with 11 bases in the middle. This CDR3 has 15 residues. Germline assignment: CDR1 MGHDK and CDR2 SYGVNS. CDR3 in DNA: TGTGCCAGCAGTCAAGGCGGGTTCTCCTACAATGAGCAGTTCTTC. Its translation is CASSQGGFSYNEQFF.

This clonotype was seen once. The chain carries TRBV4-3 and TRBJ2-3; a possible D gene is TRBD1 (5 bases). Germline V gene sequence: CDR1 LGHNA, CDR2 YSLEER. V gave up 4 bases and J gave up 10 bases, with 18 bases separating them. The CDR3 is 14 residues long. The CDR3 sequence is CASSRGASAPAQYF. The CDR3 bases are TGCGCCAGCAGCCGTGGGGCGAGTGCCCCGGCGCAGTATTTT.

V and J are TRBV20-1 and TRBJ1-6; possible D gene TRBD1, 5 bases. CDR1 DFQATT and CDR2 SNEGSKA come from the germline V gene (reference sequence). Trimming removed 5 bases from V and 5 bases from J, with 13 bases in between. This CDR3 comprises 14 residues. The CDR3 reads CSARTGTDNSPLHF. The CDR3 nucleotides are TGCAGTGCTCGTACCGGGACTGATAATTCACCCCTCCACTTT.

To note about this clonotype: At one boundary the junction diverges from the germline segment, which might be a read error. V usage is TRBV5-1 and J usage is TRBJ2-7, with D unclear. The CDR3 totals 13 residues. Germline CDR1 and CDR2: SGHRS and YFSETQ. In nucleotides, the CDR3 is TGCGCCAGCAGCTTTGAGGCCCTATACGAGCAGAACTTC. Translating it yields CASSFEALYEQNF.

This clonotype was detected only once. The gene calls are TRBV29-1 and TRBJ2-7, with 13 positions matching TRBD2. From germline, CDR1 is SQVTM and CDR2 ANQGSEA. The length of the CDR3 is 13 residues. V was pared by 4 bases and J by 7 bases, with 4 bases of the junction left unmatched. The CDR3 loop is CSVVRLAGGEQYF. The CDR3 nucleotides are TGCAGCGTTGTACGACTAGCGGGAGGTGAGCAGTACTTC.

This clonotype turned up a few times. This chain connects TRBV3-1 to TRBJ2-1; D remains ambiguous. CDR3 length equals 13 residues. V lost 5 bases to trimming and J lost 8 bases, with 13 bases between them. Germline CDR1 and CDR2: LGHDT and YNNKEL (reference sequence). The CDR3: CASSFTSRDEQFF. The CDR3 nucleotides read TGTGCCAGCAGCTTCACTTCCCGGGATGAGCAGTTCTTC.

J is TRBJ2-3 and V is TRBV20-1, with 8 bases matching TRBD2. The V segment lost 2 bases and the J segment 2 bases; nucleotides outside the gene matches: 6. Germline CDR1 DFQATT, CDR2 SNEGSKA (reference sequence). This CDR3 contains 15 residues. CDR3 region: CSARLSGRNTDTQYF. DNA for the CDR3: TGCAGTGCTAGATTAAGCGGGAGAAACACAGATACGCAGTATTTT.

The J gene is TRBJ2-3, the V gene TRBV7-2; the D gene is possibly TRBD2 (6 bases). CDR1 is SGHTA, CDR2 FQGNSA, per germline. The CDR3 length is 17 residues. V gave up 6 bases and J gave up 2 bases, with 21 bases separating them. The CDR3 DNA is TGTGCCAGCAGACCTCCGGGGGTTCGCGGACACACAGATACGCAGTATTTT. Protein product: CASRPPGVRGHTDTQYF.

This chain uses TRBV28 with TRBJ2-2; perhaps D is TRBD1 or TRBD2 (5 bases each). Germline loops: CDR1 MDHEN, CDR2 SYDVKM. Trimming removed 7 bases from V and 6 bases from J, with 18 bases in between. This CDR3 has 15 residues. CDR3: CASILSGTSAGELFF. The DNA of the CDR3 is TGTGCCAGCATCCTGTCCGGGACCTCCGCCGGGGAGCTGTTTTTT.

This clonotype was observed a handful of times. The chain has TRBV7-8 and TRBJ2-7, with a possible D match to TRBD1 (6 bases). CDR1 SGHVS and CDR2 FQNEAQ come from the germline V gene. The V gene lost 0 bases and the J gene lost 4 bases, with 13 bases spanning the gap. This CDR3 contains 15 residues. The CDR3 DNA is TGTGCCAGCAGCTTAGCAACAGGGCTCTTATACGAGCAGTACTTC. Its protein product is CASSLATGLLYEQYF.

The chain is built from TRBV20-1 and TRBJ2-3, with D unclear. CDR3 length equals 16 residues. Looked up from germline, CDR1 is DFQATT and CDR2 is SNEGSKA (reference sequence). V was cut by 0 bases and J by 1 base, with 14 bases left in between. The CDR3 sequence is CSARDLAPARTDTQYF. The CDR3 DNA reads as TGCAGTGCTAGAGATCTCGCCCCGGCACGCACAGATACGCAGTATTTT.

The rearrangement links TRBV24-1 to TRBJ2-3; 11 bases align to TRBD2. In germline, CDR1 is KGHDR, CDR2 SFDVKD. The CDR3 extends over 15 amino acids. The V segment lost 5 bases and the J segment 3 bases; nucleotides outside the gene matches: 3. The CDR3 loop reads CATSGTSGRTDTQYF. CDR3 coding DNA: TGTGCCACCAGTGGCACTAGCGGGAGAACAGATACGCAGTATTTT.

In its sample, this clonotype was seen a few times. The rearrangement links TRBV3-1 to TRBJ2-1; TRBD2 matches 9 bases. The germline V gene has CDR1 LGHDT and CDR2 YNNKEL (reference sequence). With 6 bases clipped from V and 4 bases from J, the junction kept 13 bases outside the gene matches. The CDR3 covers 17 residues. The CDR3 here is CASSHPARREGYNEQFF. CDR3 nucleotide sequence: TGTGCCAGCAGTCATCCAGCCAGGCGGGAGGGGTACAATGAGCAGTTCTTC.

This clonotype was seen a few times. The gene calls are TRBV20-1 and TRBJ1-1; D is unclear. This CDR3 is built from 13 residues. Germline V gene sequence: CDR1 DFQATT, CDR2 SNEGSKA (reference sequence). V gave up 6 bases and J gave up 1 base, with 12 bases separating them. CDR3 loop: CSATRTGNTEAFF. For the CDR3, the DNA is TGCAGTGCAACAAGGACGGGGAACACTGAAGCTTTCTTT.

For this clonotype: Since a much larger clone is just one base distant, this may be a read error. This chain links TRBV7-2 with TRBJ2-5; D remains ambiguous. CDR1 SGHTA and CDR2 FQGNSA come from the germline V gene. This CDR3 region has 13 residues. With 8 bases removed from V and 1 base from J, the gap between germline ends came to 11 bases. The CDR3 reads CASRLGIQETQYF. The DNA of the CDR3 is TGTGCCAGCCGCCTGGGGATCCAAGAGACCCAGTACTTC.

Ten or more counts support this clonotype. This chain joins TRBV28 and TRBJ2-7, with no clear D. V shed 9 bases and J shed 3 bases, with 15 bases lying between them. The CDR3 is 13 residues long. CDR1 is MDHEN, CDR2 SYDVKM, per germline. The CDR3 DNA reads TGTGCCAGTTACCTAAAGGGCCGCTACGAGCAGTACTTC. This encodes CASYLKGRYEQYF.

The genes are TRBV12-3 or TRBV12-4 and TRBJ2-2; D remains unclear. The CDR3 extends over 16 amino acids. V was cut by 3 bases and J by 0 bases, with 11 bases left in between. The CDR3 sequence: CASSFGLLTNTGELFF. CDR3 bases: TGTGCCAGCAGTTTCGGTCTGCTCACGAACACCGGGGAGCTGTTTTTT.

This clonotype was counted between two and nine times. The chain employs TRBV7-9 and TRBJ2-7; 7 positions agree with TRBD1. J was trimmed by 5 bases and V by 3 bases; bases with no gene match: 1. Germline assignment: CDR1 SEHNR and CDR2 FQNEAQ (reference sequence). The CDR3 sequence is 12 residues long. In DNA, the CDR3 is TGTGCCAGCAGCTTTGACAGGGACGAGCAGTACTTC. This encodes CASSFDRDEQYF.

The CDR3 DNA reads as TGTGCCAGCAGTTTACCCCTCGCGCAGCTAGAAGAGACCCAGTACTTC. Protein sequence: CASSLPLAQLEETQYF. The V and J genes are TRBV28 and TRBJ2-5, with unresolved D. Germline V CDR1 and CDR2: MDHEN, SYDVKM. This CDR3 has 16 amino acids. Between the trimmed V and J ends, which lost 2 bases and 3 bases, there was a span of 16 bases.

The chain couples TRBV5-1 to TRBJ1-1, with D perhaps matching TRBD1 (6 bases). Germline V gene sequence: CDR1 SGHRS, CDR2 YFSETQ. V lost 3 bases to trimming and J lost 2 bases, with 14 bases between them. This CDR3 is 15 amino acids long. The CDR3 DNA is TGCGCCAGCAGCTGGACCCCGGGGGCCAACACTGAAGCTTTCTTT. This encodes CASSWTPGANTEAFF.

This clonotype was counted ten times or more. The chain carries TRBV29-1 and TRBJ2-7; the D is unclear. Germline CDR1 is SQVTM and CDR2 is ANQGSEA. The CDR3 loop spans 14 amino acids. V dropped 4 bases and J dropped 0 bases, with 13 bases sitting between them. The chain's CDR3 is CSVVESVPSYEQYF. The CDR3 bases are TGCAGCGTTGTTGAGAGCGTCCCCTCCTACGAGCAGTACTTC.

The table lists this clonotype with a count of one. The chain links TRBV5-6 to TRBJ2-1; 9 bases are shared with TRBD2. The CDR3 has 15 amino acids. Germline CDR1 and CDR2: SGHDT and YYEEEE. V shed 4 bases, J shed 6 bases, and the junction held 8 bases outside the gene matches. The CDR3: CASSGPGLASNEQFF. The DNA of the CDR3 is TGTGCCAGCAGCGGGCCGGGACTAGCCTCCAATGAGCAGTTCTTC.

The CDR3 protein is CASSPGLAGPLYEQYF. As DNA, the CDR3 is TGCGCCAGCAGCCCCGGACTAGCGGGTCCGTTATACGAGCAGTACTTC. V is TRBV5-1 and J is TRBJ2-7; 11 bases fit TRBD2. The CDR3 totals 16 residues. Losses at the gene ends were 4 bases for V and 4 bases for J; bases not matched to a gene: 10. Germline V gives CDR1 SGHRS, CDR2 YFSETQ.